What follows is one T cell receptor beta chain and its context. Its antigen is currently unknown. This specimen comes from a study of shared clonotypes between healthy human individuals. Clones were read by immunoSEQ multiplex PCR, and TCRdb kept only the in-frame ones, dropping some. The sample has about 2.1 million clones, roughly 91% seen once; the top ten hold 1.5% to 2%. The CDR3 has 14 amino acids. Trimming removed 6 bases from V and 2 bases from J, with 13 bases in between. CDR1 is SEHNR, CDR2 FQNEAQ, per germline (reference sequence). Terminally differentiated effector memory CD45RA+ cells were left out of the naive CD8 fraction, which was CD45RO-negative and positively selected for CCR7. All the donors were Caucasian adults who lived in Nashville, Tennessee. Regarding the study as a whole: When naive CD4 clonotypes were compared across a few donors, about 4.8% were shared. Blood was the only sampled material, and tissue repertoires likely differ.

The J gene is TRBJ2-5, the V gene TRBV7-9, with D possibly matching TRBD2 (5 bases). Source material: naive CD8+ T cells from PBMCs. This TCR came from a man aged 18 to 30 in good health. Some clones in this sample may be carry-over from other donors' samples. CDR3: CASRSRRTQETQYF. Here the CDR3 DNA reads TGTGCCAGCAGGTCCAGGCGGACTCAAGAGACCCAGTACTTC. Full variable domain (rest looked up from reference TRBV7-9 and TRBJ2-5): DTGVSQNPRHKITKRGQNVTFRCDPISEHNRLYWYRQTLGQGPEFLTYFQNEAQLEKSRLLSDRFSAERPKGSFSTLEIQRTEQGDSAMYLCASRSRRTQETQYFGPGTRLLVL.